The clone carrying this T cell receptor beta chain was counted a few times. TCRdb's copy holds only in-frame clones and misses some; the assay was immunoSEQ multiplex PCR. The sample shows approximately 80,000 clones, around 76% of them seen only once. Trimming removed 3 bases from V and 8 bases from J, with 17 bases in between. The germline V gene encodes CDR1 LNHDA and CDR2 SQIVND (reference sequence). This CDR3 is built from 15 residues. This sample is drawn from a study of PD-L1 blockade in urothelial cancer. The receptor's source is a man between 65 and 85 years old with urothelial cancer. The material sequenced was PBMCs, taken around atezolizumab (anti-PD-L1) treatment. The V call is TRBV19, the J call TRBJ2-1, with D maybe TRBD2 (6 bases). The CDR3 region is CASSIYGGSGYEQFF. In nucleotides, the CDR3 is TGTGCCAGTAGTATCTATGGGGGTAGCGGCTATGAGCAGTTCTTC.